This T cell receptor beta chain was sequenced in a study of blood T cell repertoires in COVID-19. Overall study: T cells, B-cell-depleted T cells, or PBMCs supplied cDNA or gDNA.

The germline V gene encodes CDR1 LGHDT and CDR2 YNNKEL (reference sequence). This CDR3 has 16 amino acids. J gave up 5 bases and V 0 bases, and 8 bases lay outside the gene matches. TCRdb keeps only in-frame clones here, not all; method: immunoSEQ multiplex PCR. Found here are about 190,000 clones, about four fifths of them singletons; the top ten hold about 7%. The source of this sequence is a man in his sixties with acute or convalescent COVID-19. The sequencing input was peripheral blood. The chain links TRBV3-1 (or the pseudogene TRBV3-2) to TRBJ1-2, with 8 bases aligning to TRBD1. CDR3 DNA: TGTGCCAGCAGCCAAGATCTTACAGGGGGAAGGTATGGCTACACCTTC. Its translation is CASSQDLTGGRYGYTF.